The source of this TCR beta chain is a study of CD8+ T cells in alopecia areata. RNA was isolated and reverse transcribed to cDNA, the sequencing template. Measured with immunoSEQ multiplex PCR; TCRdb has only the in-frame clones, and not every one. The sample has a few hundred thousand clones; around two fifths are singletons. Treatment of the sample: oral pan-JAK inhibitor, 5-10 mg twice daily. The CDR3 is made up of 14 amino acids. The germline CDR1 and CDR2 sequences are SGHRS and YFSETQ. With 2 bases removed from V and 1 base from J, the gap between germline ends came to 10 bases. Here the sequenced sample was CD4+ T cells sorted from blood, taken at approximately week 37, from a patient treated with tofacitinib. This receptor was identified in a human donor with alopecia areata. The chain combines TRBV5-1 with TRBJ2-7, with D maybe TRBD2 (6 bases). The CDR3 is CASSFSSGSYEQYF. The CDR3 nucleotides read TGCGCCAGCAGCTTTAGTAGCGGTTCCTACGAGCAGTACTTC.